The rows below give T cell receptor beta chains drawn from one sample of a study of CD8 T cells in ankylosing spondylitis. TCRdb called the 5' RACE reads again in MiXCR, with one record for every CDR3 protein. The data show hundreds of thousands of distinct CDR3 sequences, with roughly 26% seen just once and 0.89% held by the top ten. The sequencing input was blood, either unsorted or a sorted T cell fraction (not recorded which). These receptors originate from a male donor with ankylosing spondylitis. CDR3s leave out the opening cysteine and the closing phenylalanine or tryptophan. D genes are given only for firm matches. Clone size appears in some rows only: once, few, many, or a class for an expanded clone.

D gene: -; V gene: TRBV5-1; J gene: TRBJ2-1; CDR3 length: 12; clone size: -; CDR3 protein: ASSLTAGQIDQF
D gene: TRBD1; V gene: TRBV9; J gene: TRBJ2-1; CDR3 length: 12; clone size: -; CDR3 protein: ASSVGQGIDEQF
D gene: -; V gene: TRBV7-2; J gene: TRBJ2-5; CDR3 length: 12; clone size: -; CDR3 protein: ASSPQGVGETQY
D gene: TRBD2; V gene: TRBV14; J gene: TRBJ2-1; CDR3 length: 14; clone size: -; CDR3 protein: ASSPRLAGIDNEQF
D gene: -; V gene: TRBV2; J gene: TRBJ1-2; CDR3 length: 12; clone size: -; CDR3 protein: ASSESGQAGGYT
D gene: -; V gene: TRBV6-2/TRBV6-3; J gene: TRBJ1-1; CDR3 length: 10; clone size: -; CDR3 protein: ASSYLHTEAF
D gene: TRBD2; V gene: TRBV20-1; J gene: TRBJ2-1; CDR3 length: 14; clone size: -; CDR3 protein: SARRGGSGRNNEQF
D gene: -; V gene: TRBV5-1; J gene: TRBJ2-2; CDR3 length: 15; clone size: -; CDR3 protein: ASSLAPGAANTGELF
D gene: -; V gene: TRBV5-1; J gene: TRBJ2-5; CDR3 length: 15; clone size: -; CDR3 protein: ASSLTYRNKYQETQY
D gene: TRBD1; V gene: TRBV5-1; J gene: TRBJ1-5; CDR3 length: 14; clone size: -; CDR3 protein: ASSYRDRGLTQPQH
D gene: -; V gene: TRBV4-1; J gene: TRBJ2-5; CDR3 length: 14; clone size: -; CDR3 protein: ASSQDPQFLQETQY
D gene: -; V gene: TRBV30; J gene: TRBJ2-2; CDR3 length: 11; clone size: -; CDR3 protein: AWSVRETGELF
D gene: -; V gene: TRBV2; J gene: TRBJ1-5; CDR3 length: 13; clone size: -; CDR3 protein: ASSEESGPNQPQH
D gene: -; V gene: TRBV5-1; J gene: TRBJ2-1; CDR3 length: 14; clone size: few; CDR3 protein: ASRYGGPGLFNEQF
D gene: -; V gene: TRBV20-1; J gene: TRBJ1-3; CDR3 length: 14; clone size: -; CDR3 protein: SASFRDPKSGNTIY